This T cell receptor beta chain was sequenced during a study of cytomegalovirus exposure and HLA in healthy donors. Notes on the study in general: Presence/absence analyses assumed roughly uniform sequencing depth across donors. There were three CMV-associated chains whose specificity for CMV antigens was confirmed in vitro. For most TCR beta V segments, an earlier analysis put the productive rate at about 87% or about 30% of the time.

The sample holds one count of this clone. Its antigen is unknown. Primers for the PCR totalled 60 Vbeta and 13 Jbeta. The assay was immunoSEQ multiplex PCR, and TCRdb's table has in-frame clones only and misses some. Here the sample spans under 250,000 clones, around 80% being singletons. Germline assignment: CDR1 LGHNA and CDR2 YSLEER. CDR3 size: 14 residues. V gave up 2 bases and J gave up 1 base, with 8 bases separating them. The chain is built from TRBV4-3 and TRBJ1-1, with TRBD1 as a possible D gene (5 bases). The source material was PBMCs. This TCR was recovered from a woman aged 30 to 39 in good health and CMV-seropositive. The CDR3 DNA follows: TGCGCCAGCAGCCAACTCGGACAGAACACTGAAGCTTTCTTT. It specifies CASSQLGQNTEAFF.